This TCR beta chain appears in the sequencing data of a study of post-analysis software for immune sequencing data (dated by TCRdb to the mid-2010s). In the study overall: The recorded disease courses included relapsing-remitting, secondary progressive and progressive-relapsing multiple sclerosis, and some patients had no subtype annotation. The patient repertoires were compared against around eleven previously published healthy control repertoires obtained from donors aged about 6 to 25 years. A subset of samples was prepared in parallel using single-end sample barcoding, then pooled and co-amplified after Illumina adapter ligation.

CDR1 and CDR2, looked up from the germline V gene (reference sequence), are GTSNPN and SVGIG. Here V drops 0 bases and J drops 4 bases, and the junction holds 5 bases not matched to any gene. The CDR3 starts with the cysteine, ends with the phenylalanine, and has 15 residues. The sequence is cut down to CDR3 DNA, 45 bases in frame from base 1. In its sample, this clonotype was seen a few times. Its antigen remains unidentified. Per-nucleotide qualities are absent, and no much larger clonotype sits a single base away. To demonstrate the VDJtools post-analysis software, TCR beta repertoires were profiled from the peripheral blood of roughly 14 young patients with multiple sclerosis. The multiple sclerosis patients were children and adolescents between roughly 6 and 16 years of age. The method behind the library was PCR. Sequencing used an Illumina HiSeq 2500. Unique molecular identifiers were incorporated into TCR beta cDNA libraries to reduce PCR and sequencing biases. Roughly 500,000 cDNA molecules were obtained for every 1 to 10 million input T cells, so each molecule roughly corresponded to one T cell. The patient libraries were prepared and sequenced with the same protocol used for the earlier healthy control dataset. Within a given batch, samples were prepared together, multiplexed and sequenced on the same HiSeq lane. Per the source publication's procedure: Raw barcoded reads were processed with MIGEC, and single-read molecular identifier groups were discarded before consensus assembly and CDR3 extraction. VDJtools was used for post-analysis of the clonotype tables, and diversity was normalized by down-sampling every dataset to the size of the smallest sample. In repertoire overlap clustering, CDR3 amino acid sequences, but not nucleotide sequences, were matched to correct batch-related cross-sample contamination. TCRdb handled the public reads itself, with Q25 trimming in fastp and clone calling in MiXCR, and kept productive beta chains. Identical CDR3 protein sequences are pooled into one entry, listed with their most common genes and DNA. None of the V and J calls come from the authors' own analysis; TCRdb made them. Present in this sample are about 180,000 distinct CDR3 sequences, roughly 30% of which were seen just once. Clones ranked in the top ten supply about 1.6% of the sample.

The full study reports these points: Strong co-clustering of samples prepared in the same batch was shown by direct clustering with F measure, prompting a batch-effect correction. Significantly higher frequencies in patients than in controls were found for roughly 5 TRBV segments, including TRBV5-6, TRBV5-1 and TRBV20-1. The control group was slightly older than the multiple sclerosis patient group. Normalized Chao1 diversity was significantly lower in multiple sclerosis patients than controls, suggesting substantial peripheral T-cell clonal expansion.

The chain is made from TRBV30 and TRBJ2-1; 8 bases in the middle match TRBD2. The TCR originated in a girl aged 5-17 years with multiple sclerosis. The sample was blood. In nucleotide form, the sequence is TGTGCCTGGAGTGTACGAAGCGGGAGTTACAATGAGCAGTTCTTC. Its product reads: CAWSVRSGSYNEQFF.